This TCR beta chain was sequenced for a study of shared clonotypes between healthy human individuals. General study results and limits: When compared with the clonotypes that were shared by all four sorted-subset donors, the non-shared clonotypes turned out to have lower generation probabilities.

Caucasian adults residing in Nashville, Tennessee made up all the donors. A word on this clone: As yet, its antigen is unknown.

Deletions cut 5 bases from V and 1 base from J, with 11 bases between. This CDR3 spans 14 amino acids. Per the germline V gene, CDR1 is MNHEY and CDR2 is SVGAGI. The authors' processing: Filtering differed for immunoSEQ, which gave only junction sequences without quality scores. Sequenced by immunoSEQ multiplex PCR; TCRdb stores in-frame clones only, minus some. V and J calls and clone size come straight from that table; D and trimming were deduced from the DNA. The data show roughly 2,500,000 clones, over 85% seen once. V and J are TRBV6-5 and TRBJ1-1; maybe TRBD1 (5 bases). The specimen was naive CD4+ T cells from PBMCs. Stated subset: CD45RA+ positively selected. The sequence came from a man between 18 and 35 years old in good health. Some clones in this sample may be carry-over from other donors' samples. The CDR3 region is CASSTREGNTEAFF. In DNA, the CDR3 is TGTGCCAGCAGTACCAGGGAAGGGAACACTGAAGCTTTCTTT.